This T cell receptor (beta chain) was identified in a study of T cells after yellow fever vaccination. Points from the study as a whole: Researchers noted that a small share of clonotypes showed up in both CD4 and CD8 compartments.

The CDR3 length is 11 residues. The V and J ends lost 11 bases and 3 bases respectively, with 9 bases between them. CDR1 and CDR2 (germline): ENHRY, SYGVKD. To note about this clonotype: Its cognate antigen is unknown.

5'RACE template switching added a universal primer site and UMIs to TCR cDNA. Each CDR3 protein is one row after TCRdb ran MiXCR on the 5' RACE reads. The sample lists 510,000 or so distinct CDR3 sequences, 15% to 20% occurring once. The material sequenced was PBMCs, taken 15 days after the yellow fever booster vaccination. V usage is TRBV10-3 and J usage is TRBJ2-3; D possibly matches TRBD1 or TRBD2 (6 bases each). The receptor was isolated from a man aged 25 to 40 who received the YFV17D yellow fever vaccine. This CDR3 reads CAVGGTDTQYF. In DNA form, the CDR3 reads TGTGCCGTAGGGGGGACAGATACGCAGTATTTT.